Listed below are T cell receptor beta chains from one sample, sequenced in a study of long-term antiretroviral therapy in people with HIV. Measured with immunoSEQ multiplex PCR; TCRdb has only the in-frame clones, and not every one. Here the sample spans approximately 19,000 clones, 87% being singletons. Material: unsorted PBMCs, obtained 2.1 years after starting antiretroviral therapy. These receptors were collected from a man aged 18 to 30 with HIV. The CDR3 runs from the conserved cysteine through the conserved F or W. D genes are given only for firm matches. Some rows have no size entry. The others give once, few or many, or a class for an expanded clone.

clone_size,v_call,j_call,d_call,cdr3_aa,cdr3_nt
NA,TRBV25-1,TRBJ2-1,NA,CASRGAASQYYNEQFF,TGTGCCAGCAGGGGGGCGGCTTCCCAATACTACAATGAGCAGTTCTTC
once,TRBV7-9,TRBJ1-1,NA,CASSLPTANTEAFF,TGTGCCAGCAGCTTACCCACTGCGAACACTGAAGCTTTCTTT
NA,TRBV21-1,TRBJ1-6,NA,CASPGGWARASPLHF,TGTGCCAGCCCCGGCGGGTGGGCCCGTGCTTCACCCCTCCACTTT
NA,TRBV11-2,TRBJ2-2,TRBD1,CASSLELEGARGLSGELFF,TGTGCCAGCAGCTTAGAGTTAGAGGGGGCACGAGGGTTGAGCGGGGAGCTGTTTTTT
NA,TRBV19,TRBJ2-7,NA,CASTPGGTPYEQYF,TGTGCCAGTACCCCTGGGGGGACTCCCTACGAGCAGTACTTC
NA,TRBV6-5,TRBJ2-7,TRBD1,CASSYSRQGATEYF,TGTGCCAGCAGTTACTCGAGACAGGGGGCGACTGAGTACTTC
NA,TRBV6-5,TRBJ1-3,NA,CASSLQSSGNTIYF,TGTGCCAGCAGTCTACAGAGCTCTGGAAACACCATATATTTT
once,TRBV9,TRBJ2-2,NA,CASSASGSGELFF,TGTGCCAGCAGCGCAAGTGGCTCCGGGGAGCTGTTTTTT
NA,TRBV11-1,TRBJ2-2,NA,CASSTPRDFGGELFF,TGTGCCAGCAGTACACCACGGGATTTCGGCGGGGAGCTGTTTTTT
NA,TRBV7-9,TRBJ1-1,TRBD1,CASSPAPGQGRTEAFF,TGTGCCAGCAGCCCTGCCCCGGGACAGGGCCGCACTGAAGCTTTCTTT
NA,TRBV5-6,TRBJ1-1,NA,CASSPDSGVGNTEAFF,TGTGCCAGCAGCCCAGACTCCGGGGTCGGGAACACTGAAGCTTTCTTT
NA,TRBV7-2,TRBJ1-2,NA,CASSTRTDRGYTF,TGTGCCAGCAGCACGCGGACGGATAGAGGCTACACCTTC
few,TRBV11-2,TRBJ2-7,NA,CASSLGGAVLDEQYF,TGTGCCAGCAGCTTAGGTGGCGCGGTCCTCGACGAGCAGTACTTC
NA,TRBV9,TRBJ1-2,NA,CASSVGTGTF,NA
NA,TRBV6-5,TRBJ1-6,NA,CASSPRSNSPLHF,TGTGCCAGCAGTCCCCGGTCTAATTCACCCCTCCACTTT
NA,TRBV5-4,TRBJ1-4,NA,CASSLARTAGGEKLFF,TGTGCCAGCAGCTTGGCGCGGACAGCCGGGGGTGAAAAACTGTTTTTT
NA,TRBV11-3,TRBJ1-1,NA,CASSLFLDSMNTEAFF,TGTGCCAGCAGCCTATTTTTGGACAGCATGAACACTGAAGCTTTCTTT
NA,TRBV30,TRBJ2-5,NA,CAWKHGGGETQYF,TGTGCCTGGAAGCACGGGGGAGGAGAGACCCAGTACTTC
NA,TRBV5-1,TRBJ1-1,NA,CASSESQGFRLNTEAFF,TGCGCCAGCAGCGAGAGCCAGGGCTTTAGGCTGAACACTGAAGCTTTCTTT
NA,TRBV18,TRBJ1-2,NA,CASSDRDAATTTTYGYTF,TGTGCCAGCTCGGACCGGGACGCAGCTACGACCACAACCTATGGCTACACCTTC
NA,TRBV30,TRBJ2-7,NA,CAWSVQVGHEQYF,TGTGCCTGGAGTGTACAGGTCGGCCACGAGCAGTACTTC
once,TRBV29-1,TRBJ1-2,NA,CSVEGSVQLYGYTF,TGCAGCGTTGAAGGGAGCGTACAACTCTATGGCTACACCTTC
NA,TRBV4-3,TRBJ1-4,NA,CASSQERGWDTFF,TGCGCCAGCAGCCAAGAGAGGGGCTGGGACACGTTTTTT
NA,TRBV5-1,TRBJ2-7,TRBD1,CASGPPQGVYEQYF,TGCGCCAGCGGGCCCCCGCAGGGGGTCTACGAGCAGTACTTC
NA,TRBV4-2,TRBJ2-3,NA,CASSQQGSDTQYF,TGTGCCAGCAGCCAGCAGGGGTCAGATACGCAGTATTTT
NA,TRBV27,TRBJ2-2,NA,CASSSGNTGELFF,TGTGCCAGCAGTTCAGGGAACACCGGGGAGCTGTTTTTT
NA,TRBV9,TRBJ2-7,NA,CASSGEAGISYEQYF,TGTGCCAGCAGCGGGGAGGCGGGGATCTCCTACGAGCAGTACTTC
NA,TRBV30,TRBJ1-1,NA,CAWSARGGSEAFF,TGTGCCTGGAGTGCCCGGGGGGGGTCTGAAGCTTTCTTT
NA,TRBV19,TRBJ2-7,NA,CASSPGGGTYEQYF,TGTGCCAGTAGTCCGGGGGGCGGGACCTACGAGCAGTACTTC
NA,TRBV5-5,TRBJ2-7,NA,CASGLEDLNYEQYF,TGTGCCAGCGGGTTGGAGGATTTAAACTACGAGCAGTACTTC
NA,TRBV7-9,TRBJ2-2,TRBD2,CASCMQTSLAGELFF,TGTGCCAGCTGCATGCAGACTAGCTTAGCCGGGGAGCTGTTTTTT
once,TRBV27,TRBJ2-1,NA,CASSLVAVNEQFF,TGTGCCAGCAGTTTGGTGGCAGTCAATGAGCAGTTCTTC
NA,TRBV21-1,TRBJ2-7,NA,CASGPYEQYF,TGTGCCAGCGGGCCGTACGAGCAGTACTTC
once,TRBV13,TRBJ2-3,NA,CASSADSLTDTQYF,TGTGCCAGCAGCGCCGACAGCCTCACAGATACGCAGTATTTT
NA,TRBV5-4,TRBJ2-7,NA,CASSSTGAEQYF,TGTGCCAGCAGCTCCACTGGGGCTGAGCAGTACTTC
NA,TRBV9,TRBJ1-1,NA,CASSVDGRVSTEAFF,TGTGCCAGCAGCGTAGATGGCAGGGTGAGCACTGAAGCTTTCTTT
NA,TRBV18,TRBJ1-1,NA,CASSPDPGTEAFF,TGTGCCAGCTCACCGGACCCGGGGACTGAAGCTTTCTTT
NA,TRBV7-9,TRBJ1-2,NA,CASSLGGGYTF,TGTGCCAGCAGCTTAGGAGGGGGCTACACCTTC
NA,TRBV10-3,TRBJ1-2,NA,CAISGVGHYGYTF,TGTGCCATCAGTGGGGTCGGCCACTATGGCTACACCTTC
NA,TRBV2,TRBJ1-3,TRBD1,CASSADRGYRNTIYF,TGTGCCAGCAGTGCCGACAGGGGTTACAGAAACACCATATATTTT
NA,TRBV7-9,TRBJ1-1,NA,CASSLTSATEAFF,TGTGCCAGCAGCTTAACGTCAGCCACTGAAGCTTTCTTT
once,TRBV4-1,TRBJ2-2,TRBD1,CASSQEATGVGELFF,TGCGCCAGCAGCCAAGAGGCAACAGGGGTCGGGGAGCTGTTTTTT
once,TRBV9,TRBJ1-1,NA,CASSVYGAGEAFF,TGTGCCAGCAGCGTATACGGGGCCGGTGAAGCTTTCTTT
NA,TRBV9,TRBJ2-2,NA,CASSVESGTAGELFF,TGTGCCAGCAGCGTAGAGTCGGGGACCGCCGGGGAGCTGTTTTTT
NA,TRBV9,TRBJ2-1,NA,CASSSQGMGDEQFF,TGTGCCAGCAGCTCCCAGGGTATGGGCGATGAGCAGTTCTTC
NA,TRBV27,TRBJ2-1,NA,CASSRTVPPNEQFF,TGTGCCAGCAGTAGGACGGTTCCCCCCAATGAGCAGTTCTTC
NA,TRBV9,TRBJ2-3,TRBD2,CASSVGRGGTDTQYF,TGTGCCAGCAGCGTAGGACGGGGGGGTACAGATACGCAGTATTTT
few,TRBV4-2,TRBJ1-5,NA,CASSQAWDLDQPQHF,TGTGCCAGCAGCCAAGCTTGGGACTTAGATCAGCCCCAGCATTTT